The TCR beta chain described here comes from a study of blood T cell repertoires in COVID-19. Overall study: Some COVID-19 samples were acute and others convalescent; all came from the United States, Italy and Spain. In each case, the material was cDNA or gDNA derived from T cells, B-cell-depleted T cells, or PBMCs.

Authors' processing steps: Researchers report that nucleated cell counts were estimated from reference gene primer amplification. Profiling relied on immunoSEQ multiplex PCR, and the TCRdb table lists in-frame clones only, not all of them. That table furnishes V, J and clone size, whereas the DNA furnished D and trimming. The repertoire consists of roughly 280,000 clones, with 80% to 90% occurring once and the leading ten covering approximately 10%. The CDR3 is 17 amino acids. V lost 1 base and J 1 base, leaving 13 bases between the germline ends. The germline CDR1 and CDR2 sequences are SEHNR and FQNEAQ (reference sequence).

The specimen sequenced was peripheral blood. This TCR derives from a woman in her 70s with acute or convalescent COVID-19. V usage is TRBV7-9 and J usage is TRBJ2-2, with a tentative D call TRBD1 (6 bases). The CDR3 sequence is CASSLVGALLNTGELFF. The CDR3 DNA sequence: TGTGCCAGCAGCTTAGTGGGGGCCCTACTGAACACCGGGGAGCTGTTTTTT. Combining the CDR3 with reference TRBV7-9 and TRBJ2-2 gives the whole variable domain DTGVSQNPRHKITKRGQNVTFRCDPISEHNRLYWYRQTLGQGPEFLTYFQNEAQLEKSRLLSDRFSAERPKGSFSTLEIQRTEQGDSAMYLCASSLVGALLNTGELFFGEGSRLTVL.